This T cell receptor (beta chain) appears in the sequencing data of a study of cytomegalovirus exposure and HLA in healthy donors. Study-level information: Out of 398 genotyped donors, roughly 78% belonged to the Caucasian-associated ancestry cluster.

PCR employed 60 Vbeta and 13 Jbeta primers. TCRdb's copy holds only in-frame clones and misses some; the assay was immunoSEQ multiplex PCR. The sample shows about 120,000 clones, 81% of them seen only once. This clone was counted once. The V gene end was trimmed by 4 bases and the J gene end by 4 bases; junction bases not matched to a gene: 10. Looked up from germline, CDR1 is SGHRS and CDR2 is YFSETQ. This CDR3 comprises 15 residues. V is TRBV5-1 and J is TRBJ1-2; 7 nucleotides match TRBD1. Sequencing was performed on PBMCs. This receptor was taken from a woman in her thirties or forties in good health and CMV-seronegative. CDR3 nucleotides: TGCGCCAGCAGCGCCGTGAACAGGGGCCCCTATGGCTACACCTTC. This translates into CASSAVNRGPYGYTF.